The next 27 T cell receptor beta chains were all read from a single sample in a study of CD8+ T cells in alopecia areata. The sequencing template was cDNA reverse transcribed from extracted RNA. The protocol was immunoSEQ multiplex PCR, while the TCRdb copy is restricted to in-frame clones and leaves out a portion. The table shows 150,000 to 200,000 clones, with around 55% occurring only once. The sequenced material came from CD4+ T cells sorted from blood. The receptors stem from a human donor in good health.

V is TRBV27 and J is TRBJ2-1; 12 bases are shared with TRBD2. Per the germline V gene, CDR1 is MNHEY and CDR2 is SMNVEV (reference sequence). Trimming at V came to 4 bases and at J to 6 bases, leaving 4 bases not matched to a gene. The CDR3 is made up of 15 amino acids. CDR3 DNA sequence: TGTGCCAGCAGTTCCCGACTAGCGGGAGCCAATGAGCAGTTCTTC. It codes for CASSSRLAGANEQFF.

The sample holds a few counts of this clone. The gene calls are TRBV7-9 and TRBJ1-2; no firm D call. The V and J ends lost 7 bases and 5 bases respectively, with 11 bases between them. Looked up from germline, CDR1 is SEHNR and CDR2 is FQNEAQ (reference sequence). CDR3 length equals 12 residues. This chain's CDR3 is CASTEGAYGYTF. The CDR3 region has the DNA TGTGCCAGCACCGAAGGAGCTTATGGCTACACCTTC.

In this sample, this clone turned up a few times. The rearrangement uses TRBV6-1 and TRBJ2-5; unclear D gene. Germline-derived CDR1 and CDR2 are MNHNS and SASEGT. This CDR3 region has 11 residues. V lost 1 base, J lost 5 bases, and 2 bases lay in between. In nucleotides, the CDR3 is TGTGCCAGCAGTGAAGTGGAGACCCAGTACTTC. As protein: CASSEVETQYF.

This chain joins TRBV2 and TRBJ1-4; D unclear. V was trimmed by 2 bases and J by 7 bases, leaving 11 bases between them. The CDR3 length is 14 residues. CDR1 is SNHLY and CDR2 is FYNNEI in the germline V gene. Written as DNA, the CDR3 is TGTGCCAGCAGTGAACGAAGGGTTGGTGAAAAACTGTTTTTT. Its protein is CASSERRVGEKLFF.

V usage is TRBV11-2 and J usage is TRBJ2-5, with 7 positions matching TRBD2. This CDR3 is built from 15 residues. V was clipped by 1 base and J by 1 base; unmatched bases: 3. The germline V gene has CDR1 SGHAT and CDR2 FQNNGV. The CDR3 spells CASSLVRGGQETQYF. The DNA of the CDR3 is TGTGCCAGCAGCTTAGTTCGCGGGGGCCAAGAGACCCAGTACTTC.

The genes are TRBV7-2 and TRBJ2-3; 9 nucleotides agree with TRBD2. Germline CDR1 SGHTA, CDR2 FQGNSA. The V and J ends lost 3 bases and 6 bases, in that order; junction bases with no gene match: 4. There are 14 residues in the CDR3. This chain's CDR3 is CASSFGGRVDTQYF. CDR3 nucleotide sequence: TGTGCCAGCAGCTTTGGCGGGAGGGTGGATACGCAGTATTTT.

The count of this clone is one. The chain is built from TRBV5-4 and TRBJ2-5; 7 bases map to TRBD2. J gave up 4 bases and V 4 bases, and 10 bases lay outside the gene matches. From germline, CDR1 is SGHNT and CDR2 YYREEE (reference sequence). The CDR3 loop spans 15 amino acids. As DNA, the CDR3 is TGTGCCAGCAGCCCGGCGGGGAGGGGACCAGAGACCCAGTACTTC. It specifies CASSPAGRGPETQYF.

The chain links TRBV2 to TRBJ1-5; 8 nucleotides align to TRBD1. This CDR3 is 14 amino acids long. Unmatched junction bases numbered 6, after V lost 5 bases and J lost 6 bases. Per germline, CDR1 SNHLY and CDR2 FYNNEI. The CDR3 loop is CASSRQGAAQPQHF. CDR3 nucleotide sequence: TGTGCCAGCAGTCGTCAGGGGGCGGCTCAGCCCCAGCATTTT.

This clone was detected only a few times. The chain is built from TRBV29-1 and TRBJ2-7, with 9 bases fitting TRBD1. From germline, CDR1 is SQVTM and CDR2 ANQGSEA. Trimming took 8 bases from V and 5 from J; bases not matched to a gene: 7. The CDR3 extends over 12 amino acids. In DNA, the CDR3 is TGCAGCTCTAGGACAGGGGTGGACGAGCAGTACTTC. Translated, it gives CSSRTGVDEQYF.

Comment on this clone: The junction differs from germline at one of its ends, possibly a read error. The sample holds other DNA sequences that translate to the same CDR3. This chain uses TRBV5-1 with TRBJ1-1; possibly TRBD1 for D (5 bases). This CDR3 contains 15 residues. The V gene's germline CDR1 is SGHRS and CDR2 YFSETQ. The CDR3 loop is CASSRDSHLNTEAFF. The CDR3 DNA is TGCGCCAGCAGTCGGGACTCCCATTTGAACACTGAGGCTTTCTTT.

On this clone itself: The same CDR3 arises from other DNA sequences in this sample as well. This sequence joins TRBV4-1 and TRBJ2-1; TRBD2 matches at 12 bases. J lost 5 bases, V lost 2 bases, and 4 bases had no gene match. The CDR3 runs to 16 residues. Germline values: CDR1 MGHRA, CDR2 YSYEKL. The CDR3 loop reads CASSQPTSGRNNEQFF. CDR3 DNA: TGCGCCAGCAGCCAACCCACTAGCGGGAGGAACAATGAGCAGTTCTTC.

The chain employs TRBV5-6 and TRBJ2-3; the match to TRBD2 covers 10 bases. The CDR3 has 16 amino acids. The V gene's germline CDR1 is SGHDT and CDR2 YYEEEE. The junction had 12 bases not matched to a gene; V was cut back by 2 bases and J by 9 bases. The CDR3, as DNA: TGTGCCAGCAGCTTTCTGTTAGCGGGGGGAAAAGGGACGCAGTATTTT. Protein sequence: CASSFLLAGGKGTQYF.

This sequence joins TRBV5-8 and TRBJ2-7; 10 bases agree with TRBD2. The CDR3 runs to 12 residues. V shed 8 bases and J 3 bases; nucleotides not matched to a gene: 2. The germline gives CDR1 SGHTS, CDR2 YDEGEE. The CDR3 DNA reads TGTGCCAGTACTAGCGGGGTCTACGAGCAGTACTTC. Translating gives CASTSGVYEQYF.

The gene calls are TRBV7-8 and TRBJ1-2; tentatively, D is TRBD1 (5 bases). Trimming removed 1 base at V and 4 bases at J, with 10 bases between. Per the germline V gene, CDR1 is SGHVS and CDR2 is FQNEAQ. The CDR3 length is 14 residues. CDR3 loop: CASSLVPGSYGYTF. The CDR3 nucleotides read TGTGCCAGCAGCTTAGTTCCAGGGTCCTATGGCTACACCTTC.

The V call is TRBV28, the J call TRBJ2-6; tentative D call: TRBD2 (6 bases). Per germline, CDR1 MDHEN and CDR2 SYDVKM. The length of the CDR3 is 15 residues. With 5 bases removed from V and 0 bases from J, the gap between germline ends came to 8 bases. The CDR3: CASSADYSGANVLTF. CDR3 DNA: TGTGCCAGCAGTGCGGACTACTCTGGGGCCAACGTCCTGACTTTC.

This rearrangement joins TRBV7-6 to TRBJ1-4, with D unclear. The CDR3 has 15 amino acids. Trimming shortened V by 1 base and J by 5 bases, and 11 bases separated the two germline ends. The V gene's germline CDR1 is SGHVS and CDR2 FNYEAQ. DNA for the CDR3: TGTGCCAGCAGCTTAGGATCGGTAGGAAATGAAAAACTGTTTTTT. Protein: CASSLGSVGNEKLFF.

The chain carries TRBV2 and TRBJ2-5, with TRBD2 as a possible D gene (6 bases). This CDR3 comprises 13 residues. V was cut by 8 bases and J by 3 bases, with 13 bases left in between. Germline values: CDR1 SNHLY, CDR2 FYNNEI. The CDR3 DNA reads TGTGCCAGCGGCCGGGACTTCAAAGAGACCCAGTACTTC. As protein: CASGRDFKETQYF.

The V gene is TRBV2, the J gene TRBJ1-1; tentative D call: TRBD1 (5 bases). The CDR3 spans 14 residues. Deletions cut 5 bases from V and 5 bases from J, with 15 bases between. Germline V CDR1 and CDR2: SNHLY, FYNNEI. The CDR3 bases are TGTGCCAGCAGTCGAGACAGAGTAGGGACTGAAGCTTTCTTT. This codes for CASSRDRVGTEAFF.

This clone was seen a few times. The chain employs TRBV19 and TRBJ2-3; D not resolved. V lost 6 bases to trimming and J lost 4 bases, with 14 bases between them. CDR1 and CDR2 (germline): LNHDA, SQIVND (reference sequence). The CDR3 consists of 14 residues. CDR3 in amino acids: CASSLRVPSDTQYF. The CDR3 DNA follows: TGTGCCAGTAGCCTACGGGTTCCTTCAGATACGCAGTATTTT.

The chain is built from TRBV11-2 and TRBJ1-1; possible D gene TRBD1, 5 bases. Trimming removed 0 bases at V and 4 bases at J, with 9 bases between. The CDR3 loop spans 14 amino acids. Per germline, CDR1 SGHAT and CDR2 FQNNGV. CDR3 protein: CASSLDSGGTEAFF. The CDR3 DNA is TGTGCCAGCAGCTTAGACTCGGGGGGCACTGAAGCTTTCTTT.

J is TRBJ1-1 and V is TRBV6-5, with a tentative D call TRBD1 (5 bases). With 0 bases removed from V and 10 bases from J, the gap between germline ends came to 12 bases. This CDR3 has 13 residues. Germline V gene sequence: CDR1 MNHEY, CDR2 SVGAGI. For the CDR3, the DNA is TGTGCCAGCAGTTACTCCTCTATAAGGGGAGCTTTCTTT. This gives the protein CASSYSSIRGAFF.

The CDR3 sequence is CASSYRGSGGTEAFF. The CDR3 nucleotides are TGTGCCAGCAGTTATAGGGGTAGTGGGGGCACTGAAGCTTTCTTT. The J gene is TRBJ1-1, the V gene TRBV6-5; a possible D gene is TRBD1 (5 bases). Trimming cost V 3 bases and J 4 bases, with 15 bases left between them. CDR3 length: 15 amino acids. The germline V gene encodes CDR1 MNHEY and CDR2 SVGAGI.

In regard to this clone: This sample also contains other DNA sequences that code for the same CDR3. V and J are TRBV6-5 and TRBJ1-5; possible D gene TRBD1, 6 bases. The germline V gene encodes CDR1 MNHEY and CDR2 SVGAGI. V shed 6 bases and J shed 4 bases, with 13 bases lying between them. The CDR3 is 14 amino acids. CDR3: CASRPTGPNQPQHF. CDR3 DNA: TGTGCCAGCAGGCCGACAGGACCTAATCAGCCCCAGCATTTT.

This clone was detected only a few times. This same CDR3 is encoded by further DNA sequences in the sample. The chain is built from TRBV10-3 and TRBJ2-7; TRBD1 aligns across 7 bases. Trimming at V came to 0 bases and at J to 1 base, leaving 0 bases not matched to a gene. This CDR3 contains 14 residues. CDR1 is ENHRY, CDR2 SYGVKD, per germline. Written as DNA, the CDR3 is TGTGCCATCAGTGAGTCGACAGGGTCCTACGAGCAGTACTTC. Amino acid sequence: CAISESTGSYEQYF.

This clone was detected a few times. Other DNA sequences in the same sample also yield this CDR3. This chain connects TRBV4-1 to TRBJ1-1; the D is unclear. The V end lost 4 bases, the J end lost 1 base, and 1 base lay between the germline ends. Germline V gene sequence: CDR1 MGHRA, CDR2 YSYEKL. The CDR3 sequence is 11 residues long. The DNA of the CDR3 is TGCGCCAGCAGCCGGAACACTGAAGCTTTCTTT. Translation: CASSRNTEAFF.

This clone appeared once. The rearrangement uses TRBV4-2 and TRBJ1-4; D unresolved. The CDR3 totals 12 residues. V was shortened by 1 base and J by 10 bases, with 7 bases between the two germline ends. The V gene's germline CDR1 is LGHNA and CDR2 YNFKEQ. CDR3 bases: TGTGCCAGCAGCCAAGGACGTGCAAAACTGTTTTTT. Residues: CASSQGRAKLFF.

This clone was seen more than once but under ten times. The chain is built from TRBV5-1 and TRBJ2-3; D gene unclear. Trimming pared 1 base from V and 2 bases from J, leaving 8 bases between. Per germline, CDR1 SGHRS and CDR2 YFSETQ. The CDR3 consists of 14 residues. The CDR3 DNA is TGCGCCAGCAGCTTGTCACTCTTCACAGATACGCAGTATTTT. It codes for CASSLSLFTDTQYF.